The present T cell receptor beta chain was sequenced within a study of blood T cell dynamics during melanoma immunotherapy. The CDR3 consists of 16 residues. Germline V CDR1 and CDR2: LNHDA, SQIVND (reference sequence). V trimming: 3 bases; J trimming: 7 bases; junction bases outside the gene matches: 11. A fixed DNA input of about 0.35 ug was used per bulk PBMC sample. Data came from immunoSEQ multiplex PCR; TCRdb stores just in-frame clones and leaves some out. The top ten hold around 1.9% of the sample, which has 15,000 to 20,000 clones, approximately 90% seen once. The time point here: pre-treatment baseline. Prior systemic cancer therapy, immunosuppressant use and other active malignancies excluded patients.

The sequence derives from a human donor with melanoma. The V gene is TRBV19, the J gene TRBJ1-5, with 8 bases lining up with TRBD1. Source: blood, taken from a patient treated with checkpoint blockade. For the CDR3, the DNA is TGTGCCAGTAGTATCAGGGGGCAAGGGCTGGGCCAGCCCCAGCATTTT. As protein: CASSIRGQGLGQPQHF.